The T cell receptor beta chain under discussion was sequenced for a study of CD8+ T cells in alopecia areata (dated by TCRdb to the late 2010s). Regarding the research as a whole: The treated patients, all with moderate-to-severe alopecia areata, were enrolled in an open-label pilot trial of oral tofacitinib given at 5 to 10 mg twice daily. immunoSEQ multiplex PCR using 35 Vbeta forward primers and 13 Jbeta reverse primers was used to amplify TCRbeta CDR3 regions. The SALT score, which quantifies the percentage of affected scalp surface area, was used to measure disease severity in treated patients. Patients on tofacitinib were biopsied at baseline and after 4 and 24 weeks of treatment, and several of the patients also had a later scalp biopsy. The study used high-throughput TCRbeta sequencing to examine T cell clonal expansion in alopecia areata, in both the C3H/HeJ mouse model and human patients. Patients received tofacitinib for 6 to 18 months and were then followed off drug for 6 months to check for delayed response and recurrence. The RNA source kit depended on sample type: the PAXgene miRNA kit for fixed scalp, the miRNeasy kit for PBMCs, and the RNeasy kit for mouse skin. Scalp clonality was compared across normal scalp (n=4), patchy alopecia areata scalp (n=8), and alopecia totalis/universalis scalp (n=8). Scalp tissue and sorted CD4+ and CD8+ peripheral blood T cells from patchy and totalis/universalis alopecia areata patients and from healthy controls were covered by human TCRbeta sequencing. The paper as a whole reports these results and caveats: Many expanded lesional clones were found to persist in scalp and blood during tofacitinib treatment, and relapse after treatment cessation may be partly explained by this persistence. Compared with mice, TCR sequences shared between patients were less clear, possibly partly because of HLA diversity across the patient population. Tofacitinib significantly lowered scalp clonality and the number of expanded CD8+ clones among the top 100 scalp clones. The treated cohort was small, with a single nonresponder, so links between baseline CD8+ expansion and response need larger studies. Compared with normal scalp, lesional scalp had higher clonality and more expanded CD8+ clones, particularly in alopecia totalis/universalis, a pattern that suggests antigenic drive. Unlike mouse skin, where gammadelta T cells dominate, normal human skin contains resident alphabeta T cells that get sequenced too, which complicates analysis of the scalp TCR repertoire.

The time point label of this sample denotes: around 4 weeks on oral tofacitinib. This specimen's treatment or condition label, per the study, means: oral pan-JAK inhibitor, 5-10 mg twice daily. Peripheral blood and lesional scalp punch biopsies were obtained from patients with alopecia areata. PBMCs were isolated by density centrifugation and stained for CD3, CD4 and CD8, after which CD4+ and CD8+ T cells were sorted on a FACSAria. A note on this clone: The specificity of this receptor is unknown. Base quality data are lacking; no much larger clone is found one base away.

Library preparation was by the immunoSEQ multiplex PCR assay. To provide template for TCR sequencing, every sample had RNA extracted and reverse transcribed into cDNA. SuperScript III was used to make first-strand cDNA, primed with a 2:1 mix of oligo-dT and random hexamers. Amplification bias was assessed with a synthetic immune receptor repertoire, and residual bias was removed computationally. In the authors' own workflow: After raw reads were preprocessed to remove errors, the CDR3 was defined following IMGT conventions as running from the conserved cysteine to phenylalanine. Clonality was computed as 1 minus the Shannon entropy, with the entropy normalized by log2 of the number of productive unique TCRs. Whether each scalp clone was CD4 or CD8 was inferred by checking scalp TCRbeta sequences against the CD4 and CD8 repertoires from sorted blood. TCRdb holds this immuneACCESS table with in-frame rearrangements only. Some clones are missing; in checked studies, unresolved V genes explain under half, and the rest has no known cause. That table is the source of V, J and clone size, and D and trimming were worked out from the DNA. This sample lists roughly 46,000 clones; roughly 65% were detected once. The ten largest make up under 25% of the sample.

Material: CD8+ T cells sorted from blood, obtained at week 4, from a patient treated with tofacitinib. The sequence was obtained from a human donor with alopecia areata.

The CDR3 protein: CASSLTGRTEAFF. The sequence in DNA is TGTGCCAGCAGCCTCACAGGGCGCACTGAAGCTTTCTTT. The chain was built from TRBV6-4 and TRBJ1-1; a tentative D call is TRBD1 (6 bases match). CDR1 and CDR2, per the germline V gene, are MRHNA and SNTAGT. V loses 6 bases, J loses 4 bases, and the germline ends lie 12 bases apart. The CDR3 has 13 amino acids, counting the end cysteine and phenylalanine. The sequence is cut down to CDR3 DNA, 39 bases in frame from base 1.